This TCR beta chain appears in the sequencing data of a study of radiotherapy plus CTLA-4 blockade in lung cancer. Study-wide results and limits: Response was reportedly best predicted by early blood T cell clone dynamics, with interferon-beta.

With V trimmed by 5 bases and J by 13 bases, 12 bases remained unmatched. Per germline, CDR1 MNHEY and CDR2 SVGAGI. The CDR3 has 14 residues. TCRdb keeps only in-frame clones here, not all; method: immunoSEQ multiplex PCR. Found here are fewer than 50,000 clones, roughly 60% of them singletons; the top ten hold approximately 17%. This clone was counted only a few times. What it recognizes is unknown. The TCR comes from a human donor with non-small cell lung cancer who had a partial response to radiotherapy plus ipilimumab. The source was peripheral blood, collected from a patient treated with radiotherapy plus ipilimumab. The chain is built from TRBV6-5 and TRBJ1-4, with TRBD1 identical over 8 bases. CDR3 in DNA: TGTGCCAGCAGTCCGAACCAGGGGGCTGGTATACTGTTTTTT. It codes for CASSPNQGAGILFF.